This note documents a single T cell receptor (beta chain) sequence. In the source study's methods: Nucleated cell counts were estimated from reference gene primer amplification. Assay: immunoSEQ multiplex PCR; the TCRdb copy retains only in-frame clones and omits some. That table is the source of V, J and clone size, and D and trimming were worked out from the DNA. The data hold roughly 130,000 clones, with roughly 80% observed a single time. This sample was included in a study of blood T cell repertoires in COVID-19. The wider study: Some COVID-19 samples were acute and others convalescent; all came from the United States, Italy and Spain. The cDNA or gDNA used as material had been derived from T cells, B-cell-depleted T cells, or PBMCs.

V was pared by 4 bases and J by 1 base, with 12 bases between. This CDR3 has 15 amino acids. Germline loops: CDR1 LGHDT, CDR2 YNNKEL (reference sequence). The sample consisted of peripheral blood. The rearrangement links TRBV3-1 (or the pseudogene TRBV3-2) to TRBJ2-3; maybe TRBD2 (6 bases). This sequence originates from a man aged 45-60 years with acute or convalescent COVID-19. The CDR3, as DNA: TGTGCCAGCAGCCGCGGACTACCTGGCACAGATACGCAGTATTTT. Protein sequence: CASSRGLPGTDTQYF.